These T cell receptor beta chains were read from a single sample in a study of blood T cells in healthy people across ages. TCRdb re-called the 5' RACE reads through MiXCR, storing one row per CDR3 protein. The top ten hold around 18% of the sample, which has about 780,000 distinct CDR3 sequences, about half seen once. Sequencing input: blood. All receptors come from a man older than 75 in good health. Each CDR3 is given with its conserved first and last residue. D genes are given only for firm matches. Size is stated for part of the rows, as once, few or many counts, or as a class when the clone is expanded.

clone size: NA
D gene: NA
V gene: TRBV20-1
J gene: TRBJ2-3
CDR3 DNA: TGCAGTGCTAGAGAGGAATTTAGCACAGATACGCAGTATTTT
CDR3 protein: CSAREEFSTDTQYF

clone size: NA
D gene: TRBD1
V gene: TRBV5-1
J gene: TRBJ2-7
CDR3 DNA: TGCGCCAGCAGCTCGGGACAGGGGGCTTGGTGGGAGCAGTACTTC
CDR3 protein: CASSSGQGAWWEQYF

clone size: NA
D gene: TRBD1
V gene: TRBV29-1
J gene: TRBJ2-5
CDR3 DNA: TGCAGCGTTGCGACAGGGAATCGAGAGACCCAGTACTTC
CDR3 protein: CSVATGNRETQYF

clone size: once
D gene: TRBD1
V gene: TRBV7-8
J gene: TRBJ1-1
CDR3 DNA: TGTGCCAGCAGCCTATCAGTACCGAGGACAGGGCCAAACACTGAAGCTTTCTTT
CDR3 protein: CASSLSVPRTGPNTEAFF

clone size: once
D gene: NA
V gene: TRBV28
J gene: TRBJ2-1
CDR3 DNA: TGTGCCGGCAGTTTAAGCTGGGCTCGGAGGAACAATGAGCAGTTCTTC
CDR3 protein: CAGSLSWARRNNEQFF

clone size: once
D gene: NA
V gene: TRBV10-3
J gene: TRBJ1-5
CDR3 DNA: TGTGCCATTTTGAGCTATAGCAATCAGCCCCAGCATTTT
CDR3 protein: CAILSYSNQPQHF

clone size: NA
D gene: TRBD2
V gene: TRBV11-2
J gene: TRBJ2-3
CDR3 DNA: TGTGCCAGCAGTTTCAATCCTAGCGGGAGTACAGATACGCAGTATTTT
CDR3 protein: CASSFNPSGSTDTQYF

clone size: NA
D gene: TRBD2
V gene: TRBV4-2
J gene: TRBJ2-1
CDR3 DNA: TGTGCCAGCAGCCAAGATGTGCCTAGCGGGGGCCTTAATGGGCAGTTCTTC
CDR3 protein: CASSQDVPSGGLNGQFF

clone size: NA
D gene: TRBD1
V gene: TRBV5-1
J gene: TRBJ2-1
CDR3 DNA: TGCGCCAGCAGCTTGGTGGGACAGGTCAAAGCCAATGAGCAGTTCTTC
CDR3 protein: CASSLVGQVKANEQFF

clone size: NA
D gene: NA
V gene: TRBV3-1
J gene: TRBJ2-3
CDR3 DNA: TGTGCCAGCAGCCAAGGATCGCTTAACGTACATACGCAGTATTTT
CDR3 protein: CASSQGSLNVHTQYF

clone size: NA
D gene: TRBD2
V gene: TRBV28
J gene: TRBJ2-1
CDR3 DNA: TGTGCCAGCAGGCTACTAGCGGGATACAATGAGCAGTTCTTC
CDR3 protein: CASRLLAGYNEQFF

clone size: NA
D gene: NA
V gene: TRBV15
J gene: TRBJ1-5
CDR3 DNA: TGTGCCACCAGCAGCAGGAAGGGGGTAGGATCGCCCCAGCATTTT
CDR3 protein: CATSSRKGVGSPQHF

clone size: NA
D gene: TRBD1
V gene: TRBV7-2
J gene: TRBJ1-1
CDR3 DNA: TGTGCCAGCAGCTTAGACGGGACAGGGGAAACTGAAGCTTTCTTT
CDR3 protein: CASSLDGTGETEAFF

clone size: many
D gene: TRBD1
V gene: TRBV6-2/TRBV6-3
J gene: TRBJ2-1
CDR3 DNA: TGTGCCAGCAGTCTCTATTTTGGGACAGGGACCTACAATGAGCAGTTCTTC
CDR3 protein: CASSLYFGTGTYNEQFF

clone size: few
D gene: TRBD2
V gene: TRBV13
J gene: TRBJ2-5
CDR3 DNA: TGTGCCAGCAGGAAGCGGGAGGAGGGGCAAGAGACCCAGTACTTC
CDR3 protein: CASRKREEGQETQYF

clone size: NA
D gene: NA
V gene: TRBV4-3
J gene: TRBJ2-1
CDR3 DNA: TGCGCCAGCAGCCTGGGCGGTACAACTGAGCAGTTCTTC
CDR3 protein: CASSLGGTTEQFF

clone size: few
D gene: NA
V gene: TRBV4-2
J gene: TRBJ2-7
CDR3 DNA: TGTGCCAGCAGCCAAGAACCCGCGGCGTCCTACGAGCAGTACTTC
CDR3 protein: CASSQEPAASYEQYF

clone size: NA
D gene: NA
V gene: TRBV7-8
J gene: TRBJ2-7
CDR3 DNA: TGTGCCAGCAGCTTAGTGGAAGGACTTGACGAGCAGTACTTC
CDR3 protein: CASSLVEGLDEQYF

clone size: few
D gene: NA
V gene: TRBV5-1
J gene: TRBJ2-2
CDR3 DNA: TGCGCCAGCAGCTTGGAGGGGGAAGACACCGGGGAGCTGTTTTTT
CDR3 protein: CASSLEGEDTGELFF

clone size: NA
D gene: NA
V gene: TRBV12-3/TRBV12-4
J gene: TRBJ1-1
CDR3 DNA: TGTGCCAGCAGTTTCGGGGGGGGACCCACTGAAGCTTTCTTT
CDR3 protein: CASSFGGGPTEAFF

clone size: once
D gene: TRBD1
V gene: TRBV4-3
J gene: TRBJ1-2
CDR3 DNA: TGCGCCAGCAGCCAAGAATCCCAGGGGGCATCGAATGGCTACACCTTC
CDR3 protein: CASSQESQGASNGYTF

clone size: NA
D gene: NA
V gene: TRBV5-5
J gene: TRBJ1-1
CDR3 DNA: TGTGCCAGCAGTCTACAGATACGGGTGACTGAAGCTTTCTTT
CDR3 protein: CASSLQIRVTEAFF

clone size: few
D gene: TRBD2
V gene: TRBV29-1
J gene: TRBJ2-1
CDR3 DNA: TGCAGCGTTGCTAGCGGGAGAGATAATGAGCAGTTCTTC
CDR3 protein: CSVASGRDNEQFF

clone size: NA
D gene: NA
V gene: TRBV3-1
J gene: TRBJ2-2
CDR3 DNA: TGTGCCAGCAGCCAAGATTGGTCCCGGATGAACACCGGGGAGCTGTTTTTT
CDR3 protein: CASSQDWSRMNTGELFF